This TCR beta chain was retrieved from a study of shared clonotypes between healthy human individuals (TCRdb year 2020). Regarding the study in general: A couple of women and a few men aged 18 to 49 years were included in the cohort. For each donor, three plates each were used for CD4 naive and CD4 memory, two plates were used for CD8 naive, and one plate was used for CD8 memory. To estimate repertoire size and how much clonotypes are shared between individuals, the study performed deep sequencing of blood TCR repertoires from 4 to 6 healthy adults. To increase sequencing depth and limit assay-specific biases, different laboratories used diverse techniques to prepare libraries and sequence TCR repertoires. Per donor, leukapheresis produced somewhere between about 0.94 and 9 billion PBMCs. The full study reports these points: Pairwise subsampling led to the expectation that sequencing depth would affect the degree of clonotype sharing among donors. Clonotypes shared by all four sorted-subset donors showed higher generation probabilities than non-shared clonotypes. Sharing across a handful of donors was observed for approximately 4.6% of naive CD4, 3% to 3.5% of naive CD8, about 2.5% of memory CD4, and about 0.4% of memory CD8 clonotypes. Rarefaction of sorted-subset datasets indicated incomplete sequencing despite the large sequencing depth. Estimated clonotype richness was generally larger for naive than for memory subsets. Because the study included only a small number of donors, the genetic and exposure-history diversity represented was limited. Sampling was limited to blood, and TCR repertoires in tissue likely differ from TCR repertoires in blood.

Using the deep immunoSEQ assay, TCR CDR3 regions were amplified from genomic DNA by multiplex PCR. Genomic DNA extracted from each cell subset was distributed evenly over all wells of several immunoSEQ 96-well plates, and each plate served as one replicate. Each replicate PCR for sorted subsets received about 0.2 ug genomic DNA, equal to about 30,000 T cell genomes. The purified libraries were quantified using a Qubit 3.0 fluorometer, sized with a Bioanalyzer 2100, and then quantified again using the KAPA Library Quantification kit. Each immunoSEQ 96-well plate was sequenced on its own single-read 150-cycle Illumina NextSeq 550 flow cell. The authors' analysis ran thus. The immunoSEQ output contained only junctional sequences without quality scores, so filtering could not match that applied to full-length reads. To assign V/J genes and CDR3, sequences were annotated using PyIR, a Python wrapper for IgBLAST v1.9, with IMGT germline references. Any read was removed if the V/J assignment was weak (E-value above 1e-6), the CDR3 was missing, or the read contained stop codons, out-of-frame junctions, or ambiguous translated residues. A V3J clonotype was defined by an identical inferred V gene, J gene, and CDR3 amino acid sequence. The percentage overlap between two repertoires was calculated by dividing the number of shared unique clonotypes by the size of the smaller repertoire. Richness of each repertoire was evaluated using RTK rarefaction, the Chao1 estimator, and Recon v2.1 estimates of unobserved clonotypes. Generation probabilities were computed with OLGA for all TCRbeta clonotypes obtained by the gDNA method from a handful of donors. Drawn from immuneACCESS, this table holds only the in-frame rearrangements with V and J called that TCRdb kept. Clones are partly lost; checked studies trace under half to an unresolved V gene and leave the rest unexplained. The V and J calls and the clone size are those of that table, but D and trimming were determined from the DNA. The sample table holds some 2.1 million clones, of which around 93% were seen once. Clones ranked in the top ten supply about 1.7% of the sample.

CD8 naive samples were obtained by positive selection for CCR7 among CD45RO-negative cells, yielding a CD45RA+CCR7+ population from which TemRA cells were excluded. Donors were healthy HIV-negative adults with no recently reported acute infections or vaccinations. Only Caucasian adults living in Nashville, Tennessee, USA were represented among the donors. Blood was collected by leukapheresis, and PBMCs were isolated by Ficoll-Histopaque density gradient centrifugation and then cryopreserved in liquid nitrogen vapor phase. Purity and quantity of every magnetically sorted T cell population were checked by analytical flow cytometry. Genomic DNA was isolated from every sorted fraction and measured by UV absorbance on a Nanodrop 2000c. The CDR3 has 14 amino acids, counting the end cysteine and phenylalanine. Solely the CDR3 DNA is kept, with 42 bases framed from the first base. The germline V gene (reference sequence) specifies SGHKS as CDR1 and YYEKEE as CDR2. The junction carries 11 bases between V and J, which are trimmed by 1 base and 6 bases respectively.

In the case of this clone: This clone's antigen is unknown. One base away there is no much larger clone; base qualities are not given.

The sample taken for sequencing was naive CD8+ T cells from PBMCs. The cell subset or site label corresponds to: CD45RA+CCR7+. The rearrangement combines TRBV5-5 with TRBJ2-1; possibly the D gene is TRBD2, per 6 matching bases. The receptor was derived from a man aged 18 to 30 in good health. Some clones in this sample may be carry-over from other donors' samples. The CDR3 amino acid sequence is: CASSLTTRANEQFF. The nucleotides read TGTGCCAGCAGCTTGACGACTAGGGCCAATGAGCAGTTCTTC.